This TCR beta chain originates from a study of cytomegalovirus exposure and HLA in healthy donors. Study-wide background: The early release's HLA-typed donors yielded approximately 81 million unique TCRs.

This clone has just one count. Its antigen is still unknown. Study-wide findings and caveats: Researchers catalogued 164 TCR beta chains as cytomegalovirus-associated.

With V trimmed by 7 bases and J by 3 bases, 15 bases remained unmatched. Germline CDR1 MDHEN, CDR2 SYDVKM. This CDR3 has 16 residues. Researchers ran the PCR with 60 Vbeta and 13 Jbeta primers. Generated by immunoSEQ multiplex PCR, the TCRdb table keeps only in-frame clones and is missing some. This repertoire shows about 170,000 clones, 70% to 80% found once; its top ten account for about 2.5%. Specimen: PBMCs. This receptor was identified in a woman in her forties or fifties in good health and CMV-seronegative. V is TRBV28 and J is TRBJ2-7; 7 bases match TRBD1. The CDR3 protein is CASKGSTGQVYYEQYF. The CDR3 region has the DNA TGTGCCAGCAAAGGATCGACCGGACAGGTATACTACGAGCAGTACTTC.